This T cell receptor beta chain was documented in a study of blood T cell repertoires in COVID-19 (dated by TCRdb to about 2020). Turning to the overall study: Collaborator samples came from the United States, Italy and Spain and covered acute and convalescent phases of COVID-19. The dataset comprised deeply sampled blood TCRbeta repertoires from subjects exposed to, actively infected with, or recovered from COVID-19. HLA class I and class II types, where available, came from metadata supplied by the sample provider rather than from assay-based typing. Nearly every sample came with metadata listing a de-identified subject ID, COVID-19 status, age in years and sex. The material from the prospective study consisted of cDNA or gDNA derived from T cells, B-cell-depleted T cells, or PBMCs. The samples were drawn from the first 160 participants of the ongoing ImmuneRACE study and from 1,254 subjects provided by 6 global collaborators. The repertoires were released in a freely available public database intended as a resource for research on the immune response to SARS-CoV-2. The study at large found these results: The quantity of clinical and demographic metadata differed by source and by participant and was supplied without curation.

Points on this clone: Its specific antigen is unknown. No base qualities exist here, and no much larger clone lies one base off it.

The immunoSEQ Assay, a bias-controlled multiplex PCR, was used to amplify TCRbeta CDR3 regions from genomic DNA. The study's processing was this. Nucleated cell counts per sample were estimated from amplification of reference gene primers within the assay. To quantify the absolute abundance of each unique TCRbeta CDR3 rearrangement, sequence reads were collapsed and filtered. Productive Simpson clonality was computed per sample as the square root of Simpson's diversity index over productive rearrangements. The source is immuneACCESS, and TCRdb retained only in-frame sequences with V and J called. Part of the clones is not carried over; for the studies checked, unresolved V genes explain less than half of this, and the remainder is unexplained. V and J calls and clone size are given by that table; D and trimming were obtained from the DNA. This sample comprises around 230,000 clones, approximately 90% of them detected only once. Of the sample, about 9.3% falls within the top ten clones.

Based on the germline V gene, the CDR1 and CDR2 sequences are SGDLS and YYNGEE. Its CDR3 holds 17 amino acids, cysteine through phenylalanine. Only CDR3 DNA is held: 51 bases, read in frame from base 1. V is cut back by 3 bases and J by 2 bases, with 12 bases in the junction unmatched. In the prospective study, participants were 18 to 89 years old, resided in about two dozen geographic areas of the United States, and were enrolled through a virtual design. To assign participants to cohorts, the prospective study relied on clinical history that participants themselves reported in a screening survey and a study questionnaire. In the prospective study, mobile phlebotomists collected whole blood, serum and a nasopharyngeal or oropharyngeal swab from each participant. Over a roughly two-month period, participants in the prospective study had the option of providing additional blood draws and questionnaires. Prospective study blood samples were shipped either frozen or at room temperature before DNA extraction.

Specimen: PBMCs or T cells enriched from blood (not recorded which). The receptor was isolated from a man aged 18-30 years with acute COVID-19. The chain couples TRBV9 to TRBJ2-3, and TRBD1 aligns with 7 junction nucleotides. CDR3 loop: CASSGDRVHMSTDTQYF. Read as DNA, the sequence is TGTGCCAGCAGCGGAGACAGGGTTCATATGTCCACAGATACGCAGTATTTT.